These 18 T cell receptor beta chains originate from one sample sequenced in a study of cytomegalovirus exposure and HLA in healthy donors. Use of 60 Vbeta and 13 Jbeta primers characterized the PCR. Sequencing used immunoSEQ multiplex PCR; TCRdb keeps in-frame clones, though not all of them. This table has 80,000 to 100,000 clones, approximately 85% appearing once. Sample: PBMCs. The receptors were sampled from a man aged 40-49 years in good health and CMV-seropositive.

The chain recombines TRBV7-8 with TRBJ1-1, with TRBD1 identical over 9 bases. Unmatched junction bases numbered 7, after V lost 3 bases and J lost 5 bases. CDR1 and CDR2 (germline): SGHVS, FQNEAQ. This CDR3 is 15 amino acids long. The CDR3 DNA sequence: TGTGCCAGCAGCTTTGAGGGACAGGGAGGAACTGAAGCTTTCTTT. Protein product: CASSFEGQGGTEAFF.

As regards this clone: Germline and junction disagree at one end, which may indicate a read error. Within the sample, other DNA sequences also encode this same CDR3. The V gene is TRBV5-1, the J gene TRBJ2-2; D is unresolved. The germline V gene encodes CDR1 SGHRS and CDR2 YFSETQ. This CDR3 is 14 amino acids long. The CDR3 bases are TGCGCCAGCAGCCCAAACGTTGACTCCGGAGAGCTGTTTTTT. Translation gives CASSPNVDSGELFF.

The chain couples TRBV6-1 to TRBJ1-2; D might be TRBD1 (5 bases). Germline-derived CDR1 and CDR2 are MNHNS and SASEGT. This CDR3 spans 13 amino acids. Trimming took 7 bases from V and 2 from J, leaving 11 bases between them. The CDR3 sequence: CASMSGRNYGYTF. CDR3 sequence (DNA): TGTGCCAGCATGTCAGGGAGGAACTATGGCTACACCTTC.

This chain joins TRBV28 and TRBJ2-7, with 9 bases matching TRBD1. The CDR3 length is 15 residues. After removal of 6 bases from V and 7 bases from J, the junction contained 13 bases not matched to a gene. Germline lookup yields CDR1 MDHEN and CDR2 SYDVKM. This CDR3 is CASSLGTGILREQYF. In DNA form, the CDR3 reads TGTGCCAGCAGCCTAGGGACAGGGATCTTGAGGGAGCAGTACTTC.

The gene calls are TRBV9 and TRBJ1-4; D may be TRBD1 (6 bases). Trimming took 2 bases from V and 5 from J, leaving 13 bases between them. The CDR3 totals 15 residues. Germline lookup yields CDR1 SGDLS and CDR2 YYNGEE. The CDR3, as DNA: TGTGCCAGCAGCGTCGGGGGGGCCCTCAATGAAAAACTGTTTTTT. As protein: CASSVGGALNEKLFF.

The rearrangement uses TRBV19 and TRBJ2-5, with 8 bases lining up with TRBD1. Germline V gene lookup returns CDR1 LNHDA and CDR2 SQIVND (reference sequence). J was trimmed by 4 bases and V by 5 bases; bases with no gene match: 12. The CDR3 sequence is 16 residues long. The CDR3 DNA follows: TGTGCCAGTAGTGCCTATCAGACAGGGGTTGGAGAGACCCAGTACTTC. Translation: CASSAYQTGVGETQYF. The full variable domain, rest sourced from reference TRBV19 and TRBJ2-5, is DGGITQSPKYLFRKEGQNVTLSCEQNLNHDAMYWYRQDPGQGLRLIYYSQIVNDFQKGDIAEGYSVSREKKESFPLTVTSAQKNPTAFYLCASSAYQTGVGETQYFGPGTRLLVL.

The chain uses TRBV9 and TRBJ1-6, with TRBD1 identical over 7 bases. J gave up 3 bases and V 0 bases, and 6 bases lay outside the gene matches. The CDR3 runs 17 residues. Looked up from germline, CDR1 is SGDLS and CDR2 is YYNGEE. In DNA form, the CDR3 reads TGTGCCAGCAGCGTAGAAGGGAACAGGGGCTATAATTCACCCCTCCACTTT. Translated: CASSVEGNRGYNSPLHF.

This sequence joins TRBV5-4 and TRBJ2-1; a possible D gene is TRBD2 (7 bases). CDR1 is SGHNT and CDR2 is YYREEE in the germline V gene (reference sequence). The CDR3 is made up of 16 amino acids. Trimming pared 7 bases from V and 3 bases from J, leaving 20 bases between. CDR3 bases: TGTGCCAGCCGGGGGCAAGCGGGGCAGGACTACAATGAGCAGTTCTTC. It specifies CASRGQAGQDYNEQFF.

The rearrangement links TRBV7-6 to TRBJ2-2; possible D gene TRBD2, 6 bases. Germline-derived CDR1 and CDR2 are SGHVS and FNYEAQ. This CDR3 comprises 15 residues. Deletions cut 4 bases from V and 7 bases from J, with 16 bases between. Here the CDR3 DNA reads TGTGCCAGCAGCTCTGGGCAGGGAGGAGTCGGGGAGCTGTTTTTT. It is translated as CASSSGQGGVGELFF.

The chain couples TRBV29-1 to TRBJ2-3; tentative D call: TRBD1 (5 bases). This CDR3 has 16 residues. Germline V gene sequence: CDR1 SQVTM, CDR2 ANQGSEA. V lost 1 base and J 4 bases, leaving 18 bases between the germline ends. The DNA of the CDR3 is TGCAGCGTTGAAGGAAGACGGACCAGGGTGGCAGATACGCAGTATTTT. Protein product: CSVEGRRTRVADTQYF.

This chain connects TRBV5-3 to TRBJ2-3; the match to TRBD2 covers 7 bases. Being an ORF, TRBV5-3 has a function that is uncertain. Trimming removed 8 bases from V and 4 bases from J; junction bases left unmatched: 7. CDR3 size: 13 residues. In nucleotides, the CDR3 is TGTGCCAGCTTGGGGGGGGTCGCAGATACGCAGTATTTT. Residues: CASLGGVADTQYF.

The count of this clone is one. The V and J genes are TRBV2 and TRBJ1-5, with TRBD1 identical over 7 bases. With 6 bases clipped from V and 6 bases from J, the junction kept 11 bases outside the gene matches. Germline CDR1 reads SNHLY; CDR2 reads FYNNEI. The CDR3 has 15 residues. This CDR3 reads CASSPQGGMGQPQHF. CDR3 nucleotides: TGTGCCAGCAGCCCACAAGGGGGCATGGGTCAGCCCCAGCATTTT.

The chain employs TRBV7-8 and TRBJ1-2, with TRBD1 identical over 8 bases. CDR3 length: 13 residues. CDR1 is SGHVS and CDR2 is FQNEAQ in the germline V gene. Germline trimming cut 5 bases from V and 5 bases from J; bases unmatched to any gene: 4. CDR3 in DNA: TGTGCCAGCAGCAGGGACAGGAGATATGGCTACACCTTC. Protein sequence: CASSRDRRYGYTF.

This clone was observed a single time. The gene calls are TRBV28 and TRBJ2-7; 13 bases map to TRBD2. The CDR3 contains 17 residues. Germline CDR1 and CDR2: MDHEN and SYDVKM. V lost 1 base and J lost 2; bases outside the gene matches: 5. In DNA form, the CDR3 reads TGTGCCAGCAGTTTATTCGCGGGGACTAGCGGGACCTACGAGCAGTACTTC. Translating it yields CASSLFAGTSGTYEQYF.

This CDR3 is CASSLRGGNYEQYF. DNA of the CDR3: TGTGCCAGCAGCTTACGGGGGGGGAACTACGAGCAGTACTTC. The genes are TRBV11-3 and TRBJ2-7; 8 nucleotides line up with TRBD2. Germline CDR1 reads SGHNT; CDR2 reads YENEEA. V lost 2 bases, J lost 3 bases, and 3 bases stayed unmatched. This CDR3 spans 14 amino acids. The full variable domain, in which reference TRBV11-3 and TRBJ2-7 provide the parts outside the CDR3, is EAGVVQSPRYKIIEKKQPVAFWCNPISGHNTLYWYLQNLGQGPELLIRYENEEAVDDSQLPKDRFSAERLKGVDSTLKIQPAELGDSAVYLCASSLRGGNYEQYFGPGTRLTVT.

V gene TRBV7-2 combines with J gene TRBJ2-3; D gene uncertain. The CDR3 loop spans 12 amino acids. Germline V gene sequence: CDR1 SGHTA, CDR2 FQGNSA. V gave up 4 bases and J gave up 1 base, with 3 bases separating them. The DNA for the CDR3 is TGTGCCAGCAGCTCAGGCACAGATACGCAGTATTTT. This encodes CASSSGTDTQYF.

Only a few counts were recorded for this clone. The chain is built from TRBV7-6 and TRBJ2-2; D is unclear. CDR1 is SGHVS, CDR2 FNYEAQ, per germline. The V and J ends lost 5 bases and 8 bases respectively, with 9 bases between them. The length of the CDR3 is 12 residues. CDR3 in amino acids: CASSPTVGELFF. In DNA form, the CDR3 reads TGTGCCAGCAGCCCAACTGTAGGGGAGCTGTTTTTT.

This clone was seen just once. CDR3 DNA sequence: TGTGCCAGTAGTCACAGGCAAGAGACCCAGTACTTC. As protein: CASSHRQETQYF. The chain joins TRBV19 to TRBJ2-5; maybe TRBD1 (5 bases). Deletions cut 5 bases from V and 2 bases from J, with 6 bases between. The CDR3 covers 12 residues. Per germline, CDR1 LNHDA and CDR2 SQIVND (reference sequence).